The clone carrying this TCR beta chain was seen many times. Antigen unknown. This record comes from a study of T cells in Graves' hyperthyroidism and ophthalmopathy. Study observations and caveats: A model built on 13 V-J features separated ophthalmopathy from stable hyperthyroidism.

The CDR3 extends over 15 amino acids. The trim removed 5 bases at V and 9 bases at J, leaving 9 bases unmatched. The investigators amplified TCR beta CDR3 regions from RNA transcripts. First-round RT-PCR with HTBI primers amplified the TCR CDR3 region. TCRdb called the multiplex PCR reads again in MiXCR, with one record for every CDR3 protein. There are about 500,000 distinct CDR3 sequences in the sample; 15% to 20% occur only once, and about 29% lies in the top ten. Sequencing used blood. This TCR derives from a woman younger than 45 with Graves' ophthalmopathy. This rearrangement joins TRBV12-3 or TRBV12-4 to TRBJ2-1, with TRBD2 identical over 11 bases. The DNA for the CDR3 is TGTGCCAGCAGTAGTCTAGCGGGAGGCGTAGGTGAGCAGTTCTTC. Amino acid sequence: CASSSLAGGVGEQFF.